Listed here are 3 T cell receptor beta chains from one sample, sequenced in a study of read filtering for tumor transcriptome and immune sequencing. This library used roughly 430 ng RNA and molecular barcoded adaptors spanning alpha/delta and beta/gamma chains. TCRdb reanalysed the reads using MiXCR and keeps one entry per CDR3 protein. The sample yields tens of thousands of distinct CDR3 sequences, less than 20% seen once. The sample comprised a population of CD138-negative cells sorted from bone marrow. The receptors derive from a donor at least 40 years old with multiple myeloma.

This clonotype was seen at least ten times. The chain has TRBV7-8 and TRBJ1-1; D not resolved. Trimming removed 4 bases from V and 2 bases from J, with 11 bases in between. Germline CDR1 SGHVS, CDR2 FQNEAQ. This CDR3 comprises 14 residues. CDR3 nucleotide sequence: TGTGCCAGCAGCTCGGGAGGTTTTAACACTGAAGCTTTCTTT. This gives the protein CASSSGGFNTEAFF.

Ten or more counts support this clonotype. V usage is TRBV19 and J usage is TRBJ1-2; tentatively, D is TRBD1 (6 bases). The germline CDR1 and CDR2 sequences are LNHDA and SQIVND (reference sequence). The CDR3 consists of 14 residues. V shed 9 bases and J shed 3 bases, with 17 bases lying between them. For the CDR3, the DNA is TGTGCCAGCAGCCCAACAGGGTTGGACTATGGCTACACCTTC. Translation gives CASSPTGLDYGYTF.

This clonotype has more than one count but fewer than ten. A much more abundant neighbour one base away suggests this may be a read error. The CDR3 nucleotides are TGTGCCAGCAGGGGGGGGGCGCATAACACCGGGGAGCTGTTTTTT. Its translation is CASRGGAHNTGELFF. This rearrangement joins TRBV6-1 to TRBJ2-2, with D possibly matching TRBD2 (7 bases). The CDR3 runs to 15 residues. Germline V gives CDR1 MNHNS, CDR2 SASEGT. The ends were cut back, 6 bases at V and 2 bases at J, with 13 bases in the middle.